This entry is about one T cell receptor beta chain. Other DNA sequences in the same sample also yield this CDR3. The V and J ends lost 0 bases and 4 bases respectively, with 7 bases between them. Germline CDR1 SGHTA, CDR2 FQGNSA. The CDR3 length is 14 residues. As for time point: blood from clinic visit 5 months post-surgery; TSC patient then seizure free. Only cases whose brain tissue showed the highest T cell transcript signatures were sequenced. The data stem from a study of brain T cells in children with intractable seizures. This table comes from immunoSEQ multiplex PCR, and its TCRdb copy is limited to in-frame clones, with some not included. This sample has about 320,000 clones, with over 90% found just once.

The sequenced sample was peripheral blood, obtained 4 to 5 months after surgery. This TCR was recovered from a boy younger than two with tuberous sclerosis and intractable seizures. J is TRBJ1-3 and V is TRBV7-2; TRBD1 is a possible D gene (5 bases). CDR3 sequence (DNA): TGTGCCAGCAGCTTAGCGCGGGGGGGAAACACCATATATTTT. Amino acid sequence: CASSLARGGNTIYF.